This T cell receptor beta chain was observed in a study of early T cells in non-severe SARS-CoV-2 infection. A single count supports this clonotype. This CDR3 comprises 14 residues. The germline V gene encodes CDR1 MNHNS and CDR2 SASEGT. V trimming: 7 bases; J trimming: 2 bases; junction bases outside the gene matches: 5. TCRdb analysed the 5' RACE reads with MiXCR anew, one entry per CDR3 protein. Of over 45,000 distinct CDR3 sequences in the sample, over 13% were seen once. The receptor was isolated from an adult who was a healthcare worker with PCR-confirmed SARS-CoV-2 infection or an uninfected control (not recorded which). Sequencing was performed on whole blood, taken at baseline. The chain has TRBV6-1 and TRBJ1-3; 7 bases are a match to TRBD1. CDR3 loop: CASNADRAGNTIYF. As DNA, the CDR3 is TGTGCCAGCAATGCCGACAGGGCTGGAAACACCATATATTTT.